This T cell receptor (beta chain) was sequenced for a study of a mutant IDH1 vaccine in newly diagnosed glioma. Study-level information: Patients began vaccination 4-6 weeks after radiotherapy alone, or with temozolomide cycles. Whole-study results and caveats: Changes to the top peripheral T cell clonotypes appeared unrelated to pseudoprogression. Vaccine-induced immune responses were detected in approximately 92% of patients.

The CDR3 has 14 amino acids. The V gene's germline CDR1 is SGHNT and CDR2 YYREEE (reference sequence). With 2 bases removed from V and 1 base from J, the gap between germline ends came to 9 bases. This clone came up once. Its antigen is unidentified. The assay was immunoSEQ multiplex PCR, and TCRdb's table has in-frame clones only and misses some. The table includes under 40,000 clones, about 80% detected once. Noted time point: week 35, safety follow-up. Every vaccination contained 300 ug of the mutant IDH1 20-mer peptide and was paired with topical imiquimod. The starting material was PBMCs, obtained from a glioma patient whose treatment included an IDH1 peptide vaccine. The sequence was collected from a man younger than 45 with glioma. The V call is TRBV5-4, the J call TRBJ1-2, with a weak D call TRBD1 (5 bases). DNA of the CDR3: TGTGCCAGCAGCTTCCGACAGAGTAACTATGGCTACACCTTC. Amino acids: CASSFRQSNYGYTF.